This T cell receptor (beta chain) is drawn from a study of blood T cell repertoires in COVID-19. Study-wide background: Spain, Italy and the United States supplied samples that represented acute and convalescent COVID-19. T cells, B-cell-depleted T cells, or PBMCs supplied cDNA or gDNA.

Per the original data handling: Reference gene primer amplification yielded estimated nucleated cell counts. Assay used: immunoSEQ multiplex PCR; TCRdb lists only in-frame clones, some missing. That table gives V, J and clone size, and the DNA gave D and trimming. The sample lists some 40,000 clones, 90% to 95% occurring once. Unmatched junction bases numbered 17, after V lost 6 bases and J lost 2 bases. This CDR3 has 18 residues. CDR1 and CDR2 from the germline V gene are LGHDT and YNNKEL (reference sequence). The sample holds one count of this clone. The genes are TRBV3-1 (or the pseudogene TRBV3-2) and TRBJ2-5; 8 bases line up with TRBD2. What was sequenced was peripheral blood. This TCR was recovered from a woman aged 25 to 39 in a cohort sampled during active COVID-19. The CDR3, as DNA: TGTGCCAGCAGTCAATACGGTAGGGGGACTAGGGCACAAGAGACCCAGTACTTC. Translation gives CASSQYGRGTRAQETQYF.